The clone carrying this T cell receptor beta chain was seen many times. Its antigen is unknown. Construction of TCR beta libraries relied on iRepertoire HTBI primers and on Arm-PCR targeting CDR3 regions. TCRdb processed the multiplex PCR reads anew with MiXCR; each CDR3 protein has one entry. The sample has roughly 400,000 distinct CDR3 sequences, around 20% seen once. This sample was included in a study of regulatory T cells in long-lasting Graves disease. Regarding the study as a whole: The number of shared public clonotypes was higher in persistent patients (fewer than 3,000) than new patients (966).

The time point denotes: persistent/refractory GD, antithyroid drugs over 5 years with positive TRAb. PBMC-extracted RNA yielded the TCR library. V lost 4 bases to trimming and J lost 5 bases; unmatched junction nucleotides: 4. The CDR3 has 14 residues. The V gene's germline CDR1 is MNHEY and CDR2 SVGAGI. The origin of this receptor is a female donor with Graves disease. The J gene is TRBJ2-7, the V gene TRBV6-5, with TRBD1 matching 11 bases. The material sequenced was peripheral blood mononuclear cells (PBMCs), taken when the disease was refractory, from a patient treated with antithyroid drugs. The chain's CDR3 is CASSLSDRGHEQYF. CDR3 sequence (DNA): TGTGCCAGCAGTTTATCGGACAGGGGGCACGAGCAGTACTTC.